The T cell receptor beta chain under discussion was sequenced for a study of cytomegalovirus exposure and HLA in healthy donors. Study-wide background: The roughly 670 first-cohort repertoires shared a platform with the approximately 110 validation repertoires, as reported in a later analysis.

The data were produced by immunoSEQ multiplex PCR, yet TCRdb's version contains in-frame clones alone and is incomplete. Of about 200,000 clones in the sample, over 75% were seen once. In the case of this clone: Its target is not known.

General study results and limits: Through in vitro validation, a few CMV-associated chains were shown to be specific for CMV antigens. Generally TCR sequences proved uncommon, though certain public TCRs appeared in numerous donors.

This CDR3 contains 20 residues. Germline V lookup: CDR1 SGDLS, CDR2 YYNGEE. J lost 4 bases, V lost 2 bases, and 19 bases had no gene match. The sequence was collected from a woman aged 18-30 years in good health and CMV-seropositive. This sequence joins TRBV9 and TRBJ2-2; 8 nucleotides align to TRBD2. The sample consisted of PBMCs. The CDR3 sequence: CASSVTPAAGDRGSTGELFF. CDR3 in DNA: TGTGCCAGCAGCGTCACCCCTGCAGCGGGAGATCGGGGAAGCACCGGGGAGCTGTTTTTT.